The 30 T cell receptor beta chains presented below share a single source sample, sequenced in a study of identical twins. TCRdb used MiXCR to reprocess the 5' RACE reads, holding one entry per CDR3 protein. This sample carries hundreds of thousands of distinct CDR3 sequences, 9% to 15% of them seen once, and the ten largest clones take around 1.5%. A further study also used this sample, focusing on yellow fever vaccine responses in identical twins.

The sequenced sample consisted of PBMCs. The source of these receptors is a young woman in good health.

Points on this clonotype: Given a much more abundant clone one base away, this may be a read error. This chain connects TRBV10-3 to TRBJ2-1; 9 bases match TRBD2. This CDR3 has 18 amino acids. Losses at the gene ends were 4 bases for V and 1 base for J; bases not matched to a gene: 11. Germline-derived CDR1 and CDR2 are ENHRY and SYGVKD. CDR3 DNA: TGTGCCATCAGTGCGACTCGCGGGGGGGCCGCATCCTACAATGAGCAGTTCTTC. Encoded protein: CAISATRGGAASYNEQFF.

This chain joins TRBV7-8 and TRBJ2-3; D is uncertain. V was shortened by 5 bases and J by 2 bases, with 17 bases between the two germline ends. This CDR3 has 16 residues. Per the germline V gene, CDR1 is SGHVS and CDR2 is FQNEAQ. The CDR3 bases are TGTGCCAGCAGCCTGAAGTCAAACCCCTACACAGATACGCAGTATTTT. This encodes CASSLKSNPYTDTQYF.

This clonotype turned up a few times. The chain carries TRBV24-1 and TRBJ2-3, with D perhaps TRBD2 (5 bases). In germline, CDR1 is KGHDR, CDR2 SFDVKD. The ends were cut back, 6 bases at V and 3 bases at J, with 9 bases in the middle. The length of the CDR3 is 13 residues. The CDR3 bases are TGTGCCACCAGTAGCGGACTGACAGATACGCAGTATTTT. Protein sequence: CATSSGLTDTQYF.

The rearrangement uses TRBV4-1 and TRBJ2-3; 12 nucleotides align to TRBD2. This CDR3 is built from 17 residues. Trimming removed 2 bases from V and 3 bases from J; junction bases left unmatched: 6. Per the germline V gene, CDR1 is MGHRA and CDR2 is YSYEKL. CDR3 sequence: CASSQLLAGGPTDTQYF. DNA for the CDR3: TGCGCCAGCAGCCAACTCCTAGCGGGAGGGCCAACAGATACGCAGTATTTT.

The table lists this clonotype with a few counts. The chain joins TRBV12-3 or TRBV12-4 to TRBJ1-1; D gene uncertain. This CDR3 spans 12 amino acids. V was shortened by 7 bases and J by 11 bases, with 17 bases between the two germline ends. CDR3 protein: CASTPGPDEAFF. CDR3 coding DNA: TGTGCCAGCACCCCCGGTCCGGATGAGGCTTTCTTT.

The chain carries TRBV27 and TRBJ2-3; 10 bases are shared with TRBD2. The trim removed 8 bases at V and 2 bases at J, leaving 7 bases unmatched. This CDR3 comprises 15 residues. Germline assignment: CDR1 MNHEY and CDR2 SMNVEV (reference sequence). CDR3: CASHVLAGDTDTQYF. DNA for the CDR3: TGTGCCAGCCACGTTCTAGCGGGGGACACAGATACGCAGTATTTT.

The chain carries TRBV28 and TRBJ2-1; 11 bases align to TRBD1. The CDR3 extends over 16 amino acids. CDR1 is MDHEN, CDR2 SYDVKM, per germline. Germline trimming cut 5 bases from V and 3 bases from J; bases unmatched to any gene: 6. Here the CDR3 DNA reads TGTGCCAGCAGTCCTCCCGGGACAGGGGGCTACAATGAGCAGTTCTTC. This translates into CASSPPGTGGYNEQFF.

This chain links TRBV6-5 with TRBJ2-1; D possibly uses TRBD1 or TRBD2 (5 bases each). The CDR3 spans 14 residues. Germline V lookup: CDR1 MNHEY, CDR2 SVGAGI. Trimming left V 7 bases short and J 9 bases short, with 19 bases between. The CDR3 loop is CASIRDGKSGEQFF. The CDR3 nucleotides are TGTGCCAGCATAAGGGACGGAAAATCGGGTGAGCAGTTCTTC.

The genes are TRBV5-5 and TRBJ2-5; D might be TRBD1 (5 bases). Germline CDR1 is SGHKS and CDR2 is YYEKEE (reference sequence). The CDR3 sequence is 14 residues long. V shed 6 bases and J shed 2 bases, with 14 bases lying between them. The DNA for the CDR3 is TGTGCCAGCACAATAGGGGCGGCGCAAGAGACCCAGTACTTC. Encoded protein: CASTIGAAQETQYF.

The DNA of the CDR3 is TGCGCCAGCAGCCCGAGGCCGGGGACAGGGACCCTTCGGGAGCAGTTCTTC. It yields the protein CASSPRPGTGTLREQFF. The rearrangement links TRBV5-1 to TRBJ2-1; 9 bases are shared with TRBD1. The CDR3 covers 17 residues. The germline CDR1 and CDR2 sequences are SGHRS and YFSETQ. V shed 4 bases, J shed 10 bases, and the junction held 18 bases outside the gene matches. Full variable domain (missing parts from reference TRBV5-1 and TRBJ2-1): KAGVTQTPRYLIKTRGQQVTLSCSPISGHRSVSWYQQTPGQGLQFLFEYFSETQRNKGNFPGRFSGRQFSNSRSEMNVSTLELGDSALYLCASSPRPGTGTLREQFFGPGTRLTVL.

This chain joins TRBV5-5 and TRBJ2-5; weak D call: TRBD2 (5 bases). The germline CDR1 and CDR2 sequences are SGHKS and YYEKEE (reference sequence). Deletions cut 0 bases from V and 7 bases from J, with 16 bases between. CDR3 length equals 15 residues. The CDR3 region has the DNA TGTGCCAGCAGCTTGGAAGGACTCAACCTGGGGACCCAGTACTTC. This translates into CASSLEGLNLGTQYF.

The chain uses TRBV5-6 and TRBJ2-7, with TRBD2 as a possible D gene (5 bases). The CDR3 length is 16 residues. The germline V gene encodes CDR1 SGHDT and CDR2 YYEEEE. V was clipped by 0 bases and J by 0 bases, with 13 bases between them. The chain's CDR3 is CASSLGAGSVSYEQYF. The CDR3 DNA sequence: TGTGCCAGCAGCTTGGGGGCGGGTTCTGTCTCCTACGAGCAGTACTTC.

This clonotype turned up a few times. The CDR3 DNA reads as TGTGCCAGCAGTTCCTGGACAGGGGGGATCAATCAGCCCCAGCATTTT. Translation: CASSSWTGGINQPQHF. J is TRBJ1-5 and V is TRBV27, with 10 bases identical to TRBD1. With V trimmed by 4 bases and J by 3 bases, 6 bases remained unmatched. CDR1 and CDR2 (germline): MNHEY, SMNVEV (reference sequence). This CDR3 spans 16 amino acids.

This clonotype was detected only a few times. J is TRBJ2-3 and V is TRBV15; no firm D call. V lost 3 bases and J 1 base, leaving 8 bases between the germline ends. Per the germline V gene, CDR1 is LNHNV and CDR2 is YYDKDF (reference sequence). This CDR3 has 14 residues. The CDR3 nucleotides read TGTGCCACCAGCAGCACAAGTGGCACAGATACGCAGTATTTT. Residues: CATSSTSGTDTQYF.

The V call is TRBV28, the J call TRBJ1-4; the match to TRBD1 covers 7 bases. V trimming: 5 bases; J trimming: 2 bases; junction bases outside the gene matches: 5. Germline V CDR1 and CDR2: MDHEN, SYDVKM. This CDR3 region has 15 residues. CDR3 DNA: TGTGCCAGCAGTACAGGGACAGACACTAATGAAAAACTGTTTTTT. This sequence encodes CASSTGTDTNEKLFF.

At least ten counts were recorded for this clonotype. V is TRBV5-6 and J is TRBJ2-5; the match to TRBD2 covers 11 bases. After removal of 4 bases from V and 1 base from J, the junction contained 9 bases not matched to a gene. The CDR3 is 17 amino acids. Looked up from germline, CDR1 is SGHDT and CDR2 is YYEEEE. The DNA for the CDR3 is TGTGCCAGCAGCACCCCGGGGCTAGCGGGAGGCCAAGAGACCCAGTACTTC. The encoded protein is CASSTPGLAGGQETQYF.

The chain joins TRBV3-1 to TRBJ2-2; tentative D call: TRBD1 (6 bases). The germline gives CDR1 LGHDT, CDR2 YNNKEL (reference sequence). Trimming pared 10 bases from V and 4 bases from J, leaving 19 bases between. This CDR3 is built from 15 residues. CDR3 DNA sequence: TGTGCCACCACCCAAGGGCAGGGGCCCACCGGGGAGCTGTTTTTT. It translates to CATTQGQGPTGELFF.

A few counts support this clonotype. The chain couples TRBV9 to TRBJ1-1; 12 nucleotides match TRBD1. Germline CDR1 and CDR2: SGDLS and YYNGEE. CDR3 length: 17 amino acids. The J segment lost 2 bases and the V segment lost 4 bases, leaving 9 bases of the junction unmatched. The CDR3 region is CASSPSRDRGLNTEAFF. The CDR3 nucleotides read TGTGCCAGCAGCCCTTCTCGGGACAGGGGGCTTAACACTGAAGCTTTCTTT.

The rearrangement links TRBV20-1 to TRBJ1-5; D call uncertain. V was shortened by 3 bases and J by 3 bases, with 9 bases between the two germline ends. The CDR3 covers 13 residues. Germline CDR1 reads DFQATT; CDR2 reads SNEGSKA (reference sequence). This chain's CDR3 is CSASGGDNQPQHF. For the CDR3, the DNA is TGCAGTGCTAGTGGCGGGGACAATCAGCCCCAGCATTTT.

This clonotype was seen more than once but under ten times. The V gene is TRBV10-1, the J gene TRBJ2-2; 9 nucleotides align to TRBD1. Trimming at V came to 6 bases and at J to 6 bases, leaving 5 bases not matched to a gene. Germline V gene sequence: CDR1 WNHNN, CDR2 SYGVQD (reference sequence). The CDR3 runs 14 residues. The CDR3 is CASRNGQGSGELFF. DNA of the CDR3: TGCGCCAGCAGAAATGGACAGGGGTCCGGGGAGCTGTTTTTT.

The V gene is TRBV29-1, the J gene TRBJ2-1; 9 bases line up with TRBD2. V gave up 0 bases and J gave up 7 bases; unmatched junction bases: 10. Germline V gene sequence: CDR1 SQVTM, CDR2 ANQGSEA. The CDR3 sequence is 16 residues long. This CDR3 reads CSVEDPAGGFRNEQFF. CDR3 bases: TGCAGCGTTGAAGATCCTGCGGGAGGGTTTCGGAATGAGCAGTTCTTC.

This clonotype was detected ten times or more. V gene TRBV19 combines with J gene TRBJ2-1; TRBD2 aligns across 7 bases. CDR1 and CDR2 (germline): LNHDA, SQIVND (reference sequence). The CDR3 has 19 residues. The trim removed 3 bases at V and 3 bases at J, leaving 17 bases unmatched. The CDR3 reads CASSIGLAERRRGYNEQFF. The CDR3 DNA is TGTGCCAGTAGTATTGGGCTAGCGGAACGTCGGAGGGGCTACAATGAGCAGTTCTTC.

This clonotype was seen only a few times. The rearrangement joins TRBV24-1 to TRBJ1-1; no clear D gene. CDR1 and CDR2 from the germline V gene are KGHDR and SFDVKD. Trimming cost V 1 base and J 8 bases, with 10 bases left between them. The CDR3 is 13 amino acids. CDR3 amino acids: CATSDLRTGEAFF. CDR3 nucleotides: TGTGCCACCAGTGATTTACGTACGGGCGAAGCTTTCTTT.

In this sample, this clonotype turned up a few times. This sequence joins TRBV2 and TRBJ1-2; D is undetermined. V was cut by 5 bases and J by 8 bases, with 21 bases left in between. The CDR3 is 15 amino acids. CDR1 SNHLY and CDR2 FYNNEI come from the germline V gene. The CDR3 loop is CASSPRGEGSKGYTF. The DNA for the CDR3 is TGTGCCAGCAGTCCCCGCGGCGAAGGGAGTAAGGGCTACACCTTC. Complete variable domain (other parts from reference TRBV2 and TRBJ1-2): EPEVTQTPSHQVTQMGQEVILRCVPISNHLYFYWYRQILGQKVEFLVSFYNNEISEKSEIFDDQFSVERPDGSNFTLKIRSTKLEDSAMYFCASSPRGEGSKGYTFGSGTRLTVV.

V usage is TRBV10-3 and J usage is TRBJ2-7; 10 nucleotides match TRBD2. CDR1 is ENHRY and CDR2 is SYGVKD in the germline V gene. V trimming: 0 bases; J trimming: 5 bases; junction bases outside the gene matches: 10. The CDR3 consists of 17 residues. CDR3 region: CAISESTSGTLRNEQYF. For the CDR3, the DNA is TGTGCCATCAGTGAGTCCACTAGCGGGACCCTCCGGAACGAGCAGTACTTC.

There are a few counts of this clonotype. This chain links TRBV6-5 with TRBJ2-7; D uncertain. Per the germline V gene, CDR1 is MNHEY and CDR2 is SVGAGI. This CDR3 contains 14 residues. With 0 bases removed from V and 3 bases from J, the gap between germline ends came to 9 bases. DNA of the CDR3: TGTGCCAGCAGTTACTCTCTCCTGAACTACGAGCAGTACTTC. Its protein is CASSYSLLNYEQYF.

This rearrangement joins TRBV12-3 or TRBV12-4 to TRBJ1-1; no firm D call. V lost 4 bases, J lost 8 bases, and 11 bases lay in between. The CDR3 spans 12 residues. The chain's CDR3 is CASSSLPVEAFF. CDR3 nucleotides: TGTGCCAGCAGTTCTCTCCCAGTAGAAGCTTTCTTT.

This clonotype showed up just a few times. The rearrangement joins TRBV20-1 to TRBJ1-1, with D perhaps TRBD1 (6 bases). Germline values: CDR1 DFQATT, CDR2 SNEGSKA (reference sequence). The germline V and J ends were trimmed by 3 bases and 0 bases, with 8 bases remaining between them. This CDR3 comprises 13 residues. Here the CDR3 DNA reads TGCAGTGCTAGTAGGGGGTTGAACACTGAAGCTTTCTTT. This sequence encodes CSASRGLNTEAFF.

This clonotype has more than one count but fewer than ten. The rearrangement uses TRBV7-8 and TRBJ1-2, with 11 nucleotides matching TRBD1. Trimming cost V 5 bases and J 8 bases; bases outside gene matches: 10. This CDR3 region has 15 residues. Germline CDR1 reads SGHVS; CDR2 reads FQNEAQ. The CDR3 region is CASSNVMDRGRGYTF. Written as DNA, the CDR3 is TGTGCCAGCAGCAACGTAATGGACAGGGGGCGAGGCTACACCTTC. The whole variable domain, filled in from reference TRBV7-8 and TRBJ1-2, reads GAGVSQSPRYKVAKRGQDVALRCDPISGHVSLFWYQQALGQGPEFLTYFQNEAQLDKSGLPSDRFFAERPEGSVSTLKIQRTQQEDSAVYLCASSNVMDRGRGYTFGSGTRLTVV.

The chain is built from TRBV7-6 and TRBJ2-6; D possibly corresponds to TRBD2 (6 bases). Germline CDR1 SGHVS, CDR2 FNYEAQ. The CDR3 is 14 residues long. The ends were cut back, 6 bases at V and 3 bases at J, with 9 bases in the middle. CDR3 sequence: CASRGLGGANVLTF. In DNA, the CDR3 is TGTGCCAGCAGGGGACTGGGTGGGGCCAACGTCCTGACTTTC.